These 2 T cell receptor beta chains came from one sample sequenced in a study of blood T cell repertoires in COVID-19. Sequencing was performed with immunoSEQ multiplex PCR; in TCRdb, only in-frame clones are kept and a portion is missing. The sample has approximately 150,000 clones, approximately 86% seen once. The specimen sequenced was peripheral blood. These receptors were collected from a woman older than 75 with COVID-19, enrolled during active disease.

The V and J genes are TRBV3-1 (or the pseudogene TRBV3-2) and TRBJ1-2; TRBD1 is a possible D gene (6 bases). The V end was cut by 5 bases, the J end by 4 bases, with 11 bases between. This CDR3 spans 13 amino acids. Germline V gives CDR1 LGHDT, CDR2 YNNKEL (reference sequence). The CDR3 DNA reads TGTGCCAGCAGCGTAGGACAGATCTATGGCTACACCTTC. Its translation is CASSVGQIYGYTF.

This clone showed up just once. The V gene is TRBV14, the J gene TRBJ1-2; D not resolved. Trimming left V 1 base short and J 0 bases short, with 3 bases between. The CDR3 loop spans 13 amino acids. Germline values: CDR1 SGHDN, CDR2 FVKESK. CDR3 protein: CASSQVTNYGYTF. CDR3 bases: TGTGCCAGCAGCCAAGTCACTAACTATGGCTACACCTTC.